The clone carrying this T cell receptor (beta chain) was seen ten or more times. Its antigen is currently unknown. The cDNA was synthesized by 5'RACE incorporating 10-nucleotide random UMIs. TCRdb ran MiXCR on the 5' RACE reads and lists one entry per CDR3 protein. The sample records tens of thousands of distinct CDR3 sequences, about 10% being singletons. The germline CDR1 and CDR2 sequences are SGHRS and YFSETQ. V was pared by 4 bases and J by 6 bases, with 10 bases of the junction left unmatched. The CDR3 extends over 15 amino acids. This specimen comes from a study of neurological immune-mediated disorders. Documented time point: longitudinal time-point 1 (baseline). Study results and limitations: No CDR3 amino acid sequences were shared by expanded clones across subjects, suggesting private repertoires in all groups.

This TCR derives from a male donor with HTLV-1-associated myelopathy (HAM/TSP). Sequencing used PBMCs. This chain uses TRBV5-1 with TRBJ1-5, with TRBD1 identical over 7 bases. This CDR3 is CASSPTGDFFQPQHF. The CDR3 DNA reads as TGCGCCAGCAGCCCAACAGGGGACTTTTTTCAGCCCCAGCATTTT.